Presented here are 24 T cell receptor beta chains from one specimen sequenced in a study of shared T cell receptors in the human thymus. Measured with immunoSEQ multiplex PCR; TCRdb has only the in-frame clones, and not every one. The sample contains 500,000 to 550,000 clones, 78% of which appear only once. The same specimen was also included in a second study, on human thymus T cells.

Material: thymocytes. The receptor set was obtained from a boy in the first two years of life with a congenital heart defect.

The rearrangement joins TRBV15 to TRBJ2-7, with TRBD1 matching 8 bases. V lost 0 bases and J lost 5; bases outside the gene matches: 9. The CDR3 runs to 16 residues. CDR1 and CDR2 (germline): LNHNV, YYDKDF (reference sequence). DNA for the CDR3: TGTGCCACCAGCAGAGATCTTCAGGGGGCCCCCCACGAGCAGTACTTC. It is translated as CATSRDLQGAPHEQYF.

This chain connects TRBV27 to TRBJ2-7; 9 positions match TRBD1. CDR3 length: 17 residues. Germline V lookup: CDR1 MNHEY, CDR2 SMNVEV (reference sequence). J gave up 5 bases and V 5 bases, and 16 bases lay outside the gene matches. CDR3 sequence (DNA): TGTGCCAGCAGTCCAGGTCTCATCGAACAGGGGGCCCACGAGCAGTACTTC. This translates into CASSPGLIEQGAHEQYF.

This clone was seen more than once but under ten times. The rearrangement uses TRBV12-5 and TRBJ1-1; D is undetermined. In germline, CDR1 is LGHNT, CDR2 FRNRAP. This CDR3 is built from 15 residues. V dropped 1 base and J dropped 1 base, with 10 bases sitting between them. The CDR3: CASGLGKLGNTEAFF. CDR3 DNA: TGTGCTAGTGGTTTGGGTAAGCTAGGGAACACTGAAGCTTTCTTT.

The V and J genes are TRBV10-1 and TRBJ2-3; D is unresolved. Germline-derived CDR1 and CDR2 are WNHNN and SYGVQD (reference sequence). The V and J ends lost 0 bases and 3 bases respectively, with 19 bases between them. This CDR3 contains 18 residues. The CDR3 coding sequence is TGCGCCAGCAGTGAGTCGAAGGCCCTCACAAGGCGGACAGATACGCAGTATTTT. This encodes CASSESKALTRRTDTQYF.

This chain uses TRBV7-9 with TRBJ2-7; 11 nucleotides agree with TRBD2. CDR3 length equals 15 residues. J gave up 1 base and V 4 bases, and 3 bases lay outside the gene matches. Germline V CDR1 and CDR2: SEHNR, FQNEAQ (reference sequence). The CDR3: CASSWGLAESYEQYF. CDR3 DNA sequence: TGTGCCAGCAGCTGGGGACTAGCGGAATCCTACGAGCAGTACTTC.

The chain has TRBV11-1 and TRBJ2-1; 8 bases align to TRBD2. The CDR3 spans 13 residues. J was trimmed by 6 bases and V by 4 bases; bases with no gene match: 2. CDR1 is SGHAT and CDR2 is FQDESV in the germline V gene (reference sequence). CDR3 DNA: TGTGCCAGCAGCTCTACTAGCGGCAATGAGCAGTTCTTC. It specifies CASSSTSGNEQFF.

This sequence joins TRBV4-1 and TRBJ2-7; perhaps TRBD1 as D (7 bases). CDR1 MGHRA and CDR2 YSYEKL come from the germline V gene. The CDR3 contains 16 residues. V was cut by 0 bases and J by 3 bases, with 15 bases left in between. In DNA form, the CDR3 reads TGCGCCAGCAGCCAAGATGGGGGGCAGGGGGTCTACGAGCAGTACTTC. Protein sequence: CASSQDGGQGVYEQYF.

The chain combines TRBV4-1 with TRBJ1-1; 8 bases align to TRBD1. V dropped 0 bases and J dropped 3; count of bases not matched to a gene: 9. Germline V gene sequence: CDR1 MGHRA, CDR2 YSYEKL. The CDR3 runs 17 residues. The CDR3 region is CASSQDGHGQGDTEAFF. The CDR3 bases are TGCGCCAGCAGCCAAGACGGACACGGACAGGGCGACACTGAAGCTTTCTTT.

This chain links TRBV27 with TRBJ2-5; D possibly corresponds to TRBD2 (6 bases). Germline V gives CDR1 MNHEY, CDR2 SMNVEV (reference sequence). Deletions cut 6 bases from V and 1 base from J, with 12 bases between. The CDR3 spans 14 residues. In DNA form, the CDR3 reads TGTGCCAGCAGCCGAACTAGCCCCCAAGAGACCCAGTACTTC. Translating it yields CASSRTSPQETQYF.

The chain combines TRBV14 with TRBJ2-1; TRBD2 agrees at 9 bases. From germline, CDR1 is SGHDN and CDR2 FVKESK. Trimming removed 6 bases from V and 1 base from J; junction bases left unmatched: 10. The CDR3 runs 17 residues. The CDR3 coding sequence is TGTGCCAGCAGTCAACGACTAGCGGTTTTTTCCTACAATGAGCAGTTCTTC. It encodes CASSQRLAVFSYNEQFF.

This chain links TRBV12-5 with TRBJ2-1, with 8 bases that match TRBD2. The V gene's germline CDR1 is LGHNT and CDR2 FRNRAP. The V and J ends lost 1 base and 0 bases, in that order; junction bases with no gene match: 8. CDR3 length: 18 residues. The CDR3 region is CASGLERLAYPSYNEQFF. The CDR3 nucleotides read TGTGCTAGTGGTTTGGAAAGACTAGCGTATCCCTCCTACAATGAGCAGTTCTTC.

V gene TRBV12-5 combines with J gene TRBJ2-7; 7 positions agree with TRBD2. V lost 5 bases to trimming and J lost 0 bases; unmatched junction nucleotides: 4. CDR1 LGHNT and CDR2 FRNRAP come from the germline V gene. The CDR3 is 14 residues long. This chain's CDR3 is CASGGSGPSYEQYF. CDR3 DNA sequence: TGTGCTAGTGGTGGTAGCGGGCCCTCCTACGAGCAGTACTTC.

The rearrangement joins TRBV7-6 to TRBJ2-3, with 10 bases that match TRBD2. The junction had 3 bases not matched to a gene; V was cut back by 4 bases and J by 2 bases. The CDR3 length is 15 residues. Germline V CDR1 and CDR2: SGHVS, FNYEAQ. The CDR3 sequence: CASSWGTSVTDTQYF. The CDR3 DNA sequence: TGTGCCAGCAGCTGGGGGACTAGCGTCACAGATACGCAGTATTTT.

This clone came up a few times. V and J are TRBV28 and TRBJ2-3; the D gene is possibly TRBD2 (5 bases). CDR3 size: 15 residues. V lost 5 bases and J 0 bases, leaving 12 bases between the germline ends. Germline loops: CDR1 MDHEN, CDR2 SYDVKM. CDR3 sequence: CASSTDLPSTDTQYF. The CDR3 DNA sequence: TGTGCCAGCAGTACGGACTTACCTAGCACAGATACGCAGTATTTT.

The gene calls are TRBV27 and TRBJ2-2; D is undetermined. V lost 5 bases, J lost 5 bases, and 21 bases lay in between. The V gene's germline CDR1 is MNHEY and CDR2 SMNVEV (reference sequence). CDR3 length: 17 amino acids. The CDR3 DNA follows: TGTGCCAGCAGTCCCTATTATTGGCAGGCTTGGACCGGGGAGCTGTTTTTT. Protein product: CASSPYYWQAWTGELFF.

CDR3 residues: CASSLPSEGLSGYEQYF. In nucleotides, the CDR3 is TGTGCCAGCAGTTTACCATCGGAGGGGCTCTCGGGGTACGAGCAGTACTTC. The gene calls are TRBV28 and TRBJ2-7, with a tentative D call TRBD2 (6 bases). V was cut by 2 bases and J by 4 bases, with 21 bases left in between. The CDR3 sequence is 17 residues long. Germline assignment: CDR1 MDHEN and CDR2 SYDVKM.

The chain has TRBV19 and TRBJ2-1, with D unclear. Trimming cost V 3 bases and J 4 bases, with 16 bases left between them. Germline lookup yields CDR1 LNHDA and CDR2 SQIVND (reference sequence). CDR3 size: 16 residues. The CDR3 DNA reads as TGTGCCAGTAGTATTCGGGTACTCGACCCGTACAATGAGCAGTTCTTC. Its translation is CASSIRVLDPYNEQFF.

The chain employs TRBV28 and TRBJ1-2; 10 bases are shared with TRBD1. Germline V CDR1 and CDR2: MDHEN, SYDVKM. V trimming: 6 bases; J trimming: 6 bases; junction bases outside the gene matches: 7. This CDR3 spans 14 amino acids. The CDR3 DNA follows: TGTGCCAGCAGAAGGACAGGGGGTTTCAATGGCTACACCTTC. It yields the protein CASRRTGGFNGYTF.

This clone has only one observation. J is TRBJ2-3 and V is TRBV27; 11 nucleotides match TRBD2. Germline values: CDR1 MNHEY, CDR2 SMNVEV (reference sequence). The J segment lost 4 bases and the V segment lost 10 bases, leaving 10 bases of the junction unmatched. This CDR3 comprises 15 residues. In DNA form, the CDR3 reads TGTGCCACCAAAAGACTAGCGGGGACCCCAGATACGCAGTATTTT. Amino acid sequence: CATKRLAGTPDTQYF.

This clone was seen a handful of times. J is TRBJ2-5 and V is TRBV5-4; TRBD1 matches 8 bases. Looked up from germline, CDR1 is SGHNT and CDR2 is YYREEE (reference sequence). The J segment lost 4 bases and the V segment lost 4 bases, leaving 3 bases of the junction unmatched. The CDR3 totals 13 residues. The CDR3 loop is CASSPTGVETQYF. The CDR3 bases are TGTGCCAGCAGCCCGACAGGGGTAGAGACCCAGTACTTC.

The rearrangement joins TRBV6-1 to TRBJ2-2, with a possible D match to TRBD2 (6 bases). This CDR3 is 14 amino acids long. V lost 6 bases and J lost 4, with 12 bases in between. Germline assignment: CDR1 MNHNS and CDR2 SASEGT. The CDR3 region is CASRTASATGELFF. In nucleotides, the CDR3 is TGTGCCAGCAGAACCGCTAGCGCCACCGGGGAGCTGTTTTTT.

This clone was observed a few times. The gene calls are TRBV5-6 and TRBJ2-7; 8 bases are a match to TRBD1. The CDR3 has 17 amino acids. V dropped 1 base and J dropped 9; count of bases not matched to a gene: 18. Germline V gene lookup returns CDR1 SGHDT and CDR2 YYEEEE. The CDR3 here is CASSLMSRGLCETMQYF. In DNA form, the CDR3 reads TGTGCCAGCAGCTTGATGTCCAGGGGGCTATGTGAAACGATGCAGTACTTC.

The chain carries TRBV18 and TRBJ2-5; TRBD1 matches at 9 bases. The CDR3 is 14 amino acids. CDR1 KGHSH and CDR2 LQKENI come from the germline V gene. V lost 1 base and J lost 5; bases outside the gene matches: 2. The CDR3 DNA reads TGTGCCAGCTCACCACGGACAGGGGAGGAGACCCAGTACTTC. Translation gives CASSPRTGEETQYF.

This clone occurred a few times. The V call is TRBV5-6, the J call TRBJ2-3; D is unclear. The CDR3 runs to 15 residues. V lost 6 bases, J lost 0 bases, and 14 bases lay in between. The V gene's germline CDR1 is SGHDT and CDR2 YYEEEE. DNA of the CDR3: TGTGCCAGCACCCGGTATCCCCTTAGCACAGATACGCAGTATTTT. Translation: CASTRYPLSTDTQYF.